These 7 T cell receptor beta chains share one sample of origin, sequenced in a study of CXCR3-negative and CXCR3-positive naive CD8 T cells. In preparing the TRB cDNA libraries, 5' RACE with UMI labels was used. TCRdb re-called the 5' RACE reads, yielding one record per CDR3 amino acid sequence without DNA. The sample totals just over 40,000 distinct CDR3 sequences. The sequenced sample was naive CXCR3- CD8+ T cells from blood. As for subset: CD45RO-CCR7+CD27+CD95- naive CD8+ T cells lacking CXCR3 (TNR3-). The receptor set was obtained from a human donor in good health. Some clones in this sample may be carry-over from other donors' samples.

This chain links TRBV3-1 with TRBJ1-2; TCRdb lists TRBD1, though no DNA is available to test this call. Germline V lookup: CDR1 LGHDT, CDR2 YNNKEL (reference sequence). The CDR3 length is 13 residues. The CDR3 protein is CASSRGGDYGYTF.

The rearrangement links TRBV28 to TRBJ1-5; TCRdb picks TRBD1, but there is no DNA to check that call. This CDR3 comprises 16 residues. From germline, CDR1 is MDHEN and CDR2 SYDVKM. The CDR3 loop reads CASSLGQGRSNQPQHF.

The CDR3 sequence is CASSPETGGGYEQYF. The genes are TRBV4-2 and TRBJ2-7; the TCRdb D gene call, TRBD1, has no DNA to confirm it. This CDR3 has 15 residues. Germline CDR1 and CDR2: LGHNA and YNFKEQ.

The chain recombines TRBV6-6 with TRBJ1-1. The germline CDR1 and CDR2 sequences are MNHNY and SVGAGI (reference sequence). This CDR3 comprises 15 residues. The chain's CDR3 is CASSYSGIVWTEAFF.

The J gene is TRBJ2-7, the V gene TRBV30; the D gene TCRdb calls, TRBD1, cannot be checked with no DNA. CDR1 and CDR2 from the germline V gene are GTSNPN and SVGIG (reference sequence). The CDR3 is made up of 14 amino acids. The CDR3 region is CAWSVIGGRYEQYF. The whole variable domain, filled in from reference TRBV30 and TRBJ2-7, reads SQTIHQWPATLVQPVGSPLSLECTVEGTSNPNLYWYRQAAGRGLQLLFYSVGIGQISSEVPQNLSASRPQDRQFILSSKKLLLSDSGFYLCAWSVIGGRYEQYFGPGTRLTVT.

This chain connects TRBV4-3 to TRBJ2-1; lacking DNA, the TRBD2 call made by TCRdb goes unchecked. The CDR3 runs to 17 residues. Germline lookup yields CDR1 LGHNA and CDR2 YSLEER. The CDR3 here is CASSQDGAGGPYNEQFF.

The chain links TRBV7-9 to TRBJ1-1. Germline CDR1 reads SEHNR; CDR2 reads FQNEAQ (reference sequence). The CDR3 extends over 16 amino acids. The CDR3 is CASSPRGSVSSPEAFF.